This is a list of T cell receptor beta chains from one sample in a study of blood T cell repertoires in COVID-19. The table came from immunoSEQ multiplex PCR; TCRdb's copy has only in-frame clones and leaves some out. The table lists more than 200,000 clones, about 86% of them singletons. The sample was peripheral blood. The receptors were sampled from a man aged 50 or older with active or convalescent COVID-19. CDR3s include the opening cysteine and the closing phenylalanine or tryptophan. D genes are given only for firm matches. Clone size is stated in some rows and not others, as once, few, many or a class when expanded.

j_gene: TRBJ1-2
abundance: -
v_gene: TRBV7-2
d_gene: -
CDR3nt: TGTGCCAGCAGCCAAAGCAGGGATCTCTATGGCTACACCTTC
CDR3aa: CASSQSRDLYGYTF

j_gene: TRBJ1-2
abundance: -
v_gene: TRBV19
d_gene: TRBD1
CDR3nt: TGTGCCAGTAGTATTTCCGGGACAGGGGCCTATGGCTACACCTTC
CDR3aa: CASSISGTGAYGYTF

j_gene: TRBJ2-3
abundance: -
v_gene: TRBV30
d_gene: TRBD1
CDR3nt: TGTGCCTGGACTCTCCCAGGGGGCAAAGATACGCAGTATTTT
CDR3aa: CAWTLPGGKDTQYF

j_gene: TRBJ1-2
abundance: few
v_gene: TRBV2
d_gene: -
CDR3nt: TGTGCCAGCAGGGGACAAGGCTATGGCTACACCTTC
CDR3aa: CASRGQGYGYTF

j_gene: TRBJ2-7
abundance: few
v_gene: TRBV6-5
d_gene: -
CDR3nt: TGTGCCAGCAGTTACGTCAGCCTCGGACTACCCTACGAGCAGTACTTC
CDR3aa: CASSYVSLGLPYEQYF

j_gene: TRBJ1-1
abundance: -
v_gene: TRBV14
d_gene: TRBD1
CDR3nt: TGTGCCAGCAGCCAGCGAACCCAACAGGGGTTAGTTGAAGCTTTCTTT
CDR3aa: CASSQRTQQGLVEAFF

j_gene: TRBJ2-4
abundance: -
v_gene: TRBV6-2/TRBV6-3
d_gene: TRBD1
CDR3nt: TGTGCCAGCAGTGTACGGGACAGGGGTATTATAGCCAAAAACATTCAGTACTTC
CDR3aa: CASSVRDRGIIAKNIQYF

j_gene: TRBJ2-1
abundance: once
v_gene: TRBV5-5
d_gene: TRBD1
CDR3nt: TGTGCCAGCAGCCCCTCGACAGGGAGCTCCTACAATGAGCAGTTCTTC
CDR3aa: CASSPSTGSSYNEQFF

j_gene: TRBJ2-7
abundance: -
v_gene: TRBV7-2
d_gene: TRBD2
CDR3nt: TGTGCCAGCAGCGCTAGCGGGGGGATCTACGAGCAGTACTTC
CDR3aa: CASSASGGIYEQYF

j_gene: TRBJ1-2
abundance: -
v_gene: TRBV5-1
d_gene: -
CDR3nt: TGCGCCAGCAGCTTGGATCAGGGAGGAGGCTATGGCTACACCTTC
CDR3aa: CASSLDQGGGYGYTF

j_gene: TRBJ2-1
abundance: -
v_gene: TRBV13
d_gene: TRBD2
CDR3nt: TGTGCCAGCAGCTCCGGACTAGCGGGACGTGGGGAGCAGTTCTTC
CDR3aa: CASSSGLAGRGEQFF

j_gene: TRBJ1-1
abundance: -
v_gene: TRBV19
d_gene: TRBD1
CDR3nt: TGTGCCAGTAGTGCCTCAGGAGGGGGCGAGACCATGAACACTGAAGCTTTCTTT
CDR3aa: CASSASGGGETMNTEAFF

j_gene: TRBJ2-7
abundance: once
v_gene: TRBV3-1/TRBV3-2
d_gene: TRBD2
CDR3nt: TGTGCCAGCAGCCAAGATCGTCTAGCGGGCCACACCCGGGCGCAGTACTTC
CDR3aa: CASSQDRLAGHTRAQYF

j_gene: TRBJ1-6
abundance: few
v_gene: TRBV6-1
d_gene: -
CDR3nt: TGTGCCAGCAGTGAATGGGGCAGGAATTCACCCCTCCACTTT
CDR3aa: CASSEWGRNSPLHF

j_gene: TRBJ2-1
abundance: -
v_gene: TRBV14
d_gene: TRBD2
CDR3nt: TGTGCCAGCAGCCAAGATCACGGGCGGGGGGCCCACAATGAGCAGTTCTTC
CDR3aa: CASSQDHGRGAHNEQFF

j_gene: TRBJ1-1
abundance: few
v_gene: TRBV19
d_gene: -
CDR3nt: TGTGCCAGTAGTAAGACAACAAACACTGAAGCTTTCTTT
CDR3aa: CASSKTTNTEAFF

j_gene: TRBJ2-3
abundance: once
v_gene: TRBV19
d_gene: TRBD2
CDR3nt: TGTGCCAGTAGTATAAGTCCTAGCGGGGGGGCTAGCACAGATACGCAGTATTTT
CDR3aa: CASSISPSGGASTDTQYF

j_gene: TRBJ1-3
abundance: -
v_gene: TRBV9
d_gene: -
CDR3nt: TGTGCCAGCAGCGTAGCTATCAAGGACACGACCCTCTCTGGAAACACCATATATTTT
CDR3aa: CASSVAIKDTTLSGNTIYF

j_gene: TRBJ1-2
abundance: -
v_gene: TRBV12-2
d_gene: -
CDR3nt: TGTGCAAGACGTACACCCCGGACAGGCGATGGCTACACCTTC
CDR3aa: CARRTPRTGDGYTF

j_gene: TRBJ1-1
abundance: -
v_gene: TRBV28
d_gene: -
CDR3nt: TGTGCCAGCAGTCCCTCCCCCAGGGCCAGTGAAGCTTTCTTT
CDR3aa: CASSPSPRASEAFF

j_gene: TRBJ2-2
abundance: -
v_gene: TRBV7-8
d_gene: -
CDR3nt: TGTGCCAGCAGCCCCGTCCCGACTATGGGCACCGGGGAGCTGTTTTTT
CDR3aa: CASSPVPTMGTGELFF

j_gene: TRBJ2-1
abundance: -
v_gene: TRBV7-8
d_gene: -
CDR3nt: TGTGCCAGCAGCCTTAGACCCAATCGACTCGATGAGCAGTTCTTC
CDR3aa: CASSLRPNRLDEQFF

j_gene: TRBJ2-7
abundance: -
v_gene: TRBV28
d_gene: TRBD2
CDR3nt: TGTGCCAGCAGTTCCCCGACTAGCGGGGTGACCTACGAGCAGTACTTC
CDR3aa: CASSSPTSGVTYEQYF

j_gene: TRBJ2-1
abundance: -
v_gene: TRBV20-1
d_gene: TRBD2
CDR3nt: TGCAGTGCTAGTAGCGGGGGGGCTTACAATGAGCAGTTCTTC
CDR3aa: CSASSGGAYNEQFF

j_gene: TRBJ2-5
abundance: -
v_gene: TRBV28
d_gene: TRBD1
CDR3nt: TGTGCCAGCAGGAGAGCGACAGGGGTGGAGACCCAGTACTTC
CDR3aa: CASRRATGVETQYF

j_gene: TRBJ2-3
abundance: -
v_gene: TRBV7-2
d_gene: TRBD2
CDR3nt: TGTGCCAGCAGCTTAGAAGCGGGGGGGCCACAAGCATCAGATACGCAGTATTTT
CDR3aa: CASSLEAGGPQASDTQYF

j_gene: TRBJ2-7
abundance: few
v_gene: TRBV6-2/TRBV6-3
d_gene: TRBD2
CDR3nt: TGTGCCAGCAGTTACTCTGGGCTAGCGGGGCCCGAGCAGTACTTC
CDR3aa: CASSYSGLAGPEQYF

j_gene: TRBJ1-2
abundance: few
v_gene: TRBV5-1
d_gene: TRBD1
CDR3nt: TGCGCCAGCAGCTTGGTCACAGGGGGCGACTATGGCTACACCTTC
CDR3aa: CASSLVTGGDYGYTF

j_gene: TRBJ2-3
abundance: -
v_gene: TRBV5-1
d_gene: TRBD2
CDR3nt: TGCGCCAGCAGCTTGACCGGGGGGAGGACAGATACGCAGTATTTT
CDR3aa: CASSLTGGRTDTQYF

j_gene: TRBJ1-6
abundance: -
v_gene: TRBV4-2
d_gene: -
CDR3nt: TGTGCCAGCAGCCAAGCAGGGGCTAGTTCACCCCTCCACTTT
CDR3aa: CASSQAGASSPLHF

j_gene: TRBJ1-1
abundance: -
v_gene: TRBV6-5
d_gene: TRBD1
CDR3nt: TGTGCCAGCAGGACAGGGATGAACACTGAAGCTTTCTTT
CDR3aa: CASRTGMNTEAFF

j_gene: TRBJ1-1
abundance: -
v_gene: TRBV7-6
d_gene: -
CDR3nt: TGTGCCAGCAGCTTAGGTACGAGGGCCGAAGCTTTCTTT
CDR3aa: CASSLGTRAEAFF

j_gene: TRBJ1-1
abundance: -
v_gene: TRBV10-3
d_gene: TRBD1
CDR3nt: TGTGCCAGTCTGACAGGGGTGCAAGACACTGAAGCTTTCTTT
CDR3aa: CASLTGVQDTEAFF

j_gene: TRBJ2-3
abundance: -
v_gene: TRBV7-2
d_gene: -
CDR3nt: TGTGCCAGCAGCAACAAACCGGGACACAGGAGCACAGATACGCAGTATTTT
CDR3aa: CASSNKPGHRSTDTQYF

j_gene: TRBJ2-1
abundance: -
v_gene: TRBV25-1
d_gene: -
CDR3nt: TGTGCCAGCAGTGAAAGTGGGACAACGGATAATGAGCAGTTCTTC
CDR3aa: CASSESGTTDNEQFF

j_gene: TRBJ1-3
abundance: -
v_gene: TRBV7-2
d_gene: -
CDR3nt: TGTGCCAGCAGCTTAATCCAAAGGAGGCGCTCTGGAAACACCATATATTTT
CDR3aa: CASSLIQRRRSGNTIYF

j_gene: TRBJ2-3
abundance: few
v_gene: TRBV11-2
d_gene: TRBD1
CDR3nt: TGTGCCAGCAGCATCCGACAGGGGGCAGTTCTAGGTGGTACGCAGTATTTT
CDR3aa: CASSIRQGAVLGGTQYF

j_gene: TRBJ1-6
abundance: -
v_gene: TRBV3-1/TRBV3-2
d_gene: -
CDR3nt: TGTGCCAGCAGCCGAGGACAAGATAATTCACCCCTCCACTTT
CDR3aa: CASSRGQDNSPLHF

j_gene: TRBJ1-1
abundance: -
v_gene: TRBV28
d_gene: -
CDR3nt: TGTGCCAGCAGTTTGCTAGGCCCGATGAACACTGAAGCTTTCTTT
CDR3aa: CASSLLGPMNTEAFF

j_gene: TRBJ2-7
abundance: -
v_gene: TRBV6-5
d_gene: -
CDR3nt: TGTGCCAGCAGGCCCTATAGAGGAGAGCAGTACTTC
CDR3aa: CASRPYRGEQYF

j_gene: TRBJ1-1
abundance: -
v_gene: TRBV6-2/TRBV6-3
d_gene: TRBD1
CDR3nt: TGTGCCAGCAGCTTCGGACAGGTTCTGACTGAAGCTTTCTTT
CDR3aa: CASSFGQVLTEAFF